This is a list of T cell receptor beta chains from one sample in a study of identical twins. MiXCR was run by TCRdb on the 5' RACE reads, yielding one entry per CDR3 protein. Of 1.5 million to 2 million distinct CDR3 sequences listed, about 31% are singletons. The sequenced sample consisted of cord blood. The source of these receptors is a newborn girl in good health. The CDR3 runs from the conserved cysteine through the conserved F or W. The D gene is left open where the match is weak. Not every row has a clone size; where given, it reads once, few, many or a size class.

CDR3,V,D,J,size
CASSSDRDYPEDEQFF,TRBV12-3/TRBV12-4,TRBD2,TRBJ2-1,few
CASSGQRGSTQYF,TRBV25-1,NA,TRBJ2-3,NA
CASSVTSGIEETQYF,TRBV13,TRBD2,TRBJ2-5,few
CASTQAGGLYEQYF,TRBV7-2,TRBD2,TRBJ2-7,NA
CATSRDLTGVYEQYF,TRBV15,NA,TRBJ2-7,NA
CASSYGSNYGYTF,TRBV27,NA,TRBJ1-2,many
CSARGLRAGSYNEQYF,TRBV20-1,TRBD2,TRBJ2-5,NA
CASSQDGGAGDLNTEAFF,TRBV4-2,NA,TRBJ1-1,NA
CASSILGEQYF,TRBV28,NA,TRBJ2-7,NA
CASSQDAALAYYEQYF,TRBV4-2,NA,TRBJ2-7,NA
CASRTSGTSPAEQYF,TRBV6-5,NA,TRBJ2-7,few
CASSLISGAFYEQYF,TRBV28,NA,TRBJ2-7,NA
CSAPGTSGKRSYEQYF,TRBV20-1,TRBD2,TRBJ2-7,NA
CANSQVPGAGYTF,TRBV3-1,NA,TRBJ1-2,NA
CSADDTVSYEQYF,TRBV20-1,NA,TRBJ2-7,few
CASSRLGPLIGNEQYF,TRBV5-6,NA,TRBJ2-5,NA
CASSYSAGGVNYGCTF,TRBV6-6,NA,TRBJ1-2,NA
CASSLQGNIHYF,TRBV5-1,NA,TRBJ2-4,NA
CASSSKWDRGKYEQYF,TRBV18,TRBD1,TRBJ2-7,once
CSVRTGNYGYTF,TRBV29-1,TRBD1,TRBJ1-2,many
CASRKGMNTEAFF,TRBV6-6,NA,TRBJ1-1,few
CAGLSSPADEQYF,TRBV9,NA,TRBJ2-7,NA
CSAREGNLHLQYF,TRBV20-1,NA,TRBJ2-3,NA
CSASPSSGGTDTQYF,TRBV20-1,TRBD2,TRBJ2-3,NA
CASKKGLAGEQFF,TRBV2,TRBD2,TRBJ2-1,few
CASSPSQGEAFF,TRBV3-1,NA,TRBJ1-1,few
CASTPGLAHTDTQYF,TRBV6-1,NA,TRBJ2-3,few
CASNLQRNEQFF,TRBV12-3/TRBV12-4,NA,TRBJ2-1,few
CASSPQKANNEKLFF,TRBV13,NA,TRBJ1-4,NA
CASSQVGLAGEQYF,TRBV3-1,TRBD2,TRBJ2-5,few
CASSSHQGAGTDTQYF,TRBV27,TRBD1,TRBJ2-3,few
CSERLSDTQYF,TRBV29-1,NA,TRBJ2-3,NA
CATSRVEGNTEAFF,TRBV15,NA,TRBJ1-1,NA
CSGSDETQYF,TRBV29-1,NA,TRBJ2-5,many
CSAPSGGKTEAFF,TRBV20-1,NA,TRBJ1-1,few